The entry below describes one TCR beta chain. As yet, its antigen is unknown. The assay was immunoSEQ multiplex PCR, and TCRdb's table has in-frame clones only and misses some. The data show approximately 210,000 clones, about 86% seen once. While the first cohort had 700 or so subjects, the donors belonged to the separate validation cohort of roughly 130 subjects. The V gene lost 5 bases and the J gene lost 4 bases, with 6 bases spanning the gap. This CDR3 is built from 12 residues. Germline V gene sequence: CDR1 MDHEN, CDR2 SYDVKM. These data originate in a study of cytomegalovirus exposure and HLA in healthy donors. Study in general: The same platform was used for the 110 or so validation repertoires as for the roughly 670 first-cohort repertoires, as reported in a later analysis. Regarding the study as a whole: Reports indicated that the classifier achieved high specificity and sensitivity in diagnosing cytomegalovirus status.

The sequencing sample was made of PBMCs. The genes are TRBV28 and TRBJ1-3, with D uncertain. The clonotype comes from a woman younger than 30 in good health and CMV-seronegative. The CDR3 region has the DNA TGTGCCAGCAGTCTACAGGGAAACACCATATATTTT. Translating it yields CASSLQGNTIYF.